Reported below is one TCR beta chain. This sample stems from a study of cytomegalovirus exposure and HLA in healthy donors. The CDR3 totals 13 residues. In germline, CDR1 is SQVTM, CDR2 ANQGSEA. Trimming at V came to 6 bases and at J to 8 bases, leaving 5 bases not matched to a gene. The PCR made use of 60 Vbeta and 13 Jbeta primers. The assay was immunoSEQ multiplex PCR, and TCRdb's table has in-frame clones only and misses some. This table has hundreds of thousands of clones, roughly 80% appearing once. Source material: PBMCs. The chain joins TRBV29-1 to TRBJ2-1; 12 bases match TRBD2. The receptor comes from a man aged 35 to 55 in good health and CMV-seronegative. The CDR3 sequence: CSVDSSGGDEQFF. In DNA form, the CDR3 reads TGCAGCGTAGACTCTAGCGGGGGGGATGAGCAGTTCTTC.